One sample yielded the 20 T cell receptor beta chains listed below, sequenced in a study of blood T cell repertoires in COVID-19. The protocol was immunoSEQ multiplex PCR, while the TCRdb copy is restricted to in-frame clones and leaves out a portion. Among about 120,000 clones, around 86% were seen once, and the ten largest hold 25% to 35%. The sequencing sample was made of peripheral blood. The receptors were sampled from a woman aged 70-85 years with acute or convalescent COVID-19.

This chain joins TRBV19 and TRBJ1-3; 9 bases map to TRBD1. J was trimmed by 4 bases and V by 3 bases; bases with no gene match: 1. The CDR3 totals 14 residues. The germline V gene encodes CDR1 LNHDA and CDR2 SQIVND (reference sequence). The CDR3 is CASSITGGGNTIYF. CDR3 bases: TGTGCCAGTAGTATCACAGGGGGCGGAAACACCATATATTTT.

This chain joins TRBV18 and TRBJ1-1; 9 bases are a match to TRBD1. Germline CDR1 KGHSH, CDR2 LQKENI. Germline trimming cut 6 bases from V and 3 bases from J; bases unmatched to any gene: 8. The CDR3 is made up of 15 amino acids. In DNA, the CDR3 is TGTGCCAGCTCGCCCCAACAGGGGGCGGACACTGAAGCTTTCTTT. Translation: CASSPQQGADTEAFF.

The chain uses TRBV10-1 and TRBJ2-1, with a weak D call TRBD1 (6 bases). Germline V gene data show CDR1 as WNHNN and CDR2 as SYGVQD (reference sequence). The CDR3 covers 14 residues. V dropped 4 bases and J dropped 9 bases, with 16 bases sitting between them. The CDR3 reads CASSVARGYSEQFF. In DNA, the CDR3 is TGCGCCAGCAGTGTGGCCAGGGGTTATAGTGAGCAGTTCTTC.

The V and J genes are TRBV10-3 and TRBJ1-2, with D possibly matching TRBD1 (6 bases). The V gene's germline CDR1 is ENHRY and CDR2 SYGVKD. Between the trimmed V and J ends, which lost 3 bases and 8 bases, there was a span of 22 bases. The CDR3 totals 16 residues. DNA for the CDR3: TGTGCCATCAGTGACGCTAAAGGGACAAAATGGGGGGGCTACACCTTC. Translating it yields CAISDAKGTKWGGYTF.

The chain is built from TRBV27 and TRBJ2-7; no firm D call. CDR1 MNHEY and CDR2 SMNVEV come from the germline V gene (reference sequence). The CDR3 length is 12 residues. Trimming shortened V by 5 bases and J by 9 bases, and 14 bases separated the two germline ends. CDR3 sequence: CASSTLTKAQYF. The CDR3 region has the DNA TGTGCCAGCAGTACCCTCACTAAGGCGCAGTACTTC.

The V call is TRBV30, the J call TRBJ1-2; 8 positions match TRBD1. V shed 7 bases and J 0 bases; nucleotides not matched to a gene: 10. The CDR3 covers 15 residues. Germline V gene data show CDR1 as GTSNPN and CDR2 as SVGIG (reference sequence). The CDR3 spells CALIGQGGTNYGYTF. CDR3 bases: TGTGCCTTAATTGGACAGGGAGGGACTAACTATGGCTACACCTTC. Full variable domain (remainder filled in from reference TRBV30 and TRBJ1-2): SQTIHQWPATLVQPVGSPLSLECTVEGTSNPNLYWYRQAAGRGLQLLFYSVGIGQISSEVPQNLSASRPQDRQFILSSKKLLLSDSGFYLCALIGQGGTNYGYTFGSGTRLTVV.

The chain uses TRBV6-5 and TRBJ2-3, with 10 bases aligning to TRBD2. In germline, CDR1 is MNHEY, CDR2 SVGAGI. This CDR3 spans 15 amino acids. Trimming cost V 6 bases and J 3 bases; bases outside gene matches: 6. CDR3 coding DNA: TGTGCCAGCAGCCTAGCGGGGGTGGTAACAGATACGCAGTATTTT. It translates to CASSLAGVVTDTQYF.

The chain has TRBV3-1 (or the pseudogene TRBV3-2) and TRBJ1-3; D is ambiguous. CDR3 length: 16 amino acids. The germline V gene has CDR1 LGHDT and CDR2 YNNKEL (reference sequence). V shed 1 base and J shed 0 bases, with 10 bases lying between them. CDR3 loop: CASSQGFSVSGNTIYF. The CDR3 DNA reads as TGTGCCAGCAGCCAAGGCTTTTCAGTCTCTGGAAACACCATATATTTT.

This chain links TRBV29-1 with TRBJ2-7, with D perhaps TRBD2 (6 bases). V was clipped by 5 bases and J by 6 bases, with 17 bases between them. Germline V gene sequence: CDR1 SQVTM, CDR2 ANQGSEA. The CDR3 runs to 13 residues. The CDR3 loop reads CSVRDSGAFEQYF. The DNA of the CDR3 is TGCAGCGTTCGGGACTCCGGGGCGTTCGAGCAGTACTTC.

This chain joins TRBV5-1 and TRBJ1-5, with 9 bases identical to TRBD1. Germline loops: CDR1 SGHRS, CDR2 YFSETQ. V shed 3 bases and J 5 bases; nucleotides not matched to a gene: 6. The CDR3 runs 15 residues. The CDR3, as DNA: TGCGCCAGCAGCTCCACAGGGGGCTTAGATCAGCCCCAGCATTTT. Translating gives CASSSTGGLDQPQHF.

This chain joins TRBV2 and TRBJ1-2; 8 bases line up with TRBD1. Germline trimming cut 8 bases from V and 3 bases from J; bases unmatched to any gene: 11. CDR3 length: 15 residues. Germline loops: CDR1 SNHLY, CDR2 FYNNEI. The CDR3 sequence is CASLLRTGKDYGYTF. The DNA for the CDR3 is TGTGCCAGCCTTCTTAGGACAGGGAAGGACTATGGCTACACCTTC.

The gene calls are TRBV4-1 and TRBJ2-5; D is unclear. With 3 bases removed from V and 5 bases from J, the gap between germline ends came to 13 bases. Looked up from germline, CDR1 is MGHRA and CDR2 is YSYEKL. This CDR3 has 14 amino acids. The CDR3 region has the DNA TGCGCCAGCAGCCAGTGGAATAGCATGGAGACCCAGTACTTC. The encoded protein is CASSQWNSMETQYF.

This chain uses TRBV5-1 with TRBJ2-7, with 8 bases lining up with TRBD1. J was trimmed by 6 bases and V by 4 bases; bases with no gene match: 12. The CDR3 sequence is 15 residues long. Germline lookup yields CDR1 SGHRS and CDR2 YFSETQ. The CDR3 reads CASSRIGDRGSEQYF. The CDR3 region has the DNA TGCGCCAGCAGCCGCATTGGTGACAGGGGATCCGAGCAGTACTTC. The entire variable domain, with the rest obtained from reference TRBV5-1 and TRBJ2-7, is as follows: KAGVTQTPRYLIKTRGQQVTLSCSPISGHRSVSWYQQTPGQGLQFLFEYFSETQRNKGNFPGRFSGRQFSNSRSEMNVSTLELGDSALYLCASSRIGDRGSEQYFGPGTRLTVT.

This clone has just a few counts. The CDR3 nucleotides read TGTGCCAGCAGTGAGGAGCAGAGCAATCAGCCCCAGCATTTT. Translated, it gives CASSEEQSNQPQHF. The chain uses TRBV2 and TRBJ1-5, with D uncertain. Germline CDR1 is SNHLY and CDR2 is FYNNEI. This CDR3 is 14 amino acids long. V lost 3 bases and J 1 base, leaving 7 bases between the germline ends.

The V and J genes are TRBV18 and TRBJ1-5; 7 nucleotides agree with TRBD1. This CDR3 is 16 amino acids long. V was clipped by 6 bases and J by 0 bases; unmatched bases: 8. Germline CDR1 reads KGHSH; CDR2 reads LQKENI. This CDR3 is CASSGTATSSNQPQHF. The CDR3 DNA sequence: TGTGCCAGCTCGGGGACAGCTACTTCTAGCAATCAGCCCCAGCATTTT.

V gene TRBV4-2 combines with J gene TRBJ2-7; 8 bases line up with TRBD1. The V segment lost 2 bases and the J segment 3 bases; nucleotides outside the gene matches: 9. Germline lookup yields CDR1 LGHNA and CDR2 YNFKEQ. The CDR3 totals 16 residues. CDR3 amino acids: CASSQPSGGPNYEQYF. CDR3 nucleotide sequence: TGTGCCAGCAGCCAACCCTCAGGGGGCCCCAACTACGAGCAGTACTTC.

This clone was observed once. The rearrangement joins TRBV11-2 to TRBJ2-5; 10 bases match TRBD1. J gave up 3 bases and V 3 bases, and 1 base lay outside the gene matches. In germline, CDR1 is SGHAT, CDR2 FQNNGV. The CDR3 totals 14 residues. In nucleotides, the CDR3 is TGTGCCAGCAGCTTTGGGACAGGGGAAGAGACCCAGTACTTC. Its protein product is CASSFGTGEETQYF.

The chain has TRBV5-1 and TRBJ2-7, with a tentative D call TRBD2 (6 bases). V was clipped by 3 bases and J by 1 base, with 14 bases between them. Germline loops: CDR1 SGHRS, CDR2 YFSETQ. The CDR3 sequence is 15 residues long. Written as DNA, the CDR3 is TGCGCCAGCAGCTCGGGGGTGGGACTTTCCTACGAGCAGTACTTC. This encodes CASSSGVGLSYEQYF.

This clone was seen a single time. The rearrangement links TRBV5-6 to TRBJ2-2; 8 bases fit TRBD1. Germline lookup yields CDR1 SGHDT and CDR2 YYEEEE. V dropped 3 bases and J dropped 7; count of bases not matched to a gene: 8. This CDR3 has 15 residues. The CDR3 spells CASSSRQGRIGELFF. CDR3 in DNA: TGTGCCAGCAGCTCCCGACAGGGGAGGATCGGGGAGCTGTTTTTT.

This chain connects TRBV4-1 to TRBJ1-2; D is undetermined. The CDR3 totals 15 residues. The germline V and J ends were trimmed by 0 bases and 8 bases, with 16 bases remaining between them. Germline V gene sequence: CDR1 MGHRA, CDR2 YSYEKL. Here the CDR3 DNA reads TGCGCCAGCAGCCAAGATTTCGGCCTAGGGAGCGGCTACACCTTC. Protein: CASSQDFGLGSGYTF.